The 28 T cell receptor beta chains below all came from one sample that was sequenced in a study of blood T cell repertoires in COVID-19 (dated by TCRdb to about 2020). Library construction relied on the immunoSEQ multiplex PCR assay. Here the immuneACCESS table is served through TCRdb, limited to in-frame sequences with V and J called. Missing clones are a known gap in these copies; in checked studies unresolved V genes cover under half, and the rest lacks a known reason. For this sample the table gives roughly 200,000 clones, of which about 84% were detected only once. 15% to 20% of the sample belongs to the ten largest clones. The sequencing input was peripheral blood. The receptors shown here come from a person aged 65 to 85 with COVID-19, enrolled during active disease.

The chain links TRBV25-1 to TRBJ2-3, with 9 bases lining up with TRBD1. The germline V gene has CDR1 MGHDK and CDR2 SYGVNS. The CDR3 extends over 15 amino acids. V trimming: 2 bases; J trimming: 2 bases; junction bases outside the gene matches: 2. The CDR3 bases are TGTGCCAGCAGTGAAGGGGACAGGGTCACAGATACGCAGTATTTT. Its translation: CASSEGDRVTDTQYF.

The chain combines TRBV5-1 with TRBJ1-1; D is perhaps TRBD1 (5 bases). CDR3 length equals 15 residues. Germline CDR1 SGHRS, CDR2 YFSETQ. V was cut by 0 bases and J by 1 base, with 10 bases left in between. The CDR3 sequence: CASSLAATGNTEAFF. CDR3 DNA: TGCGCCAGCAGCTTGGCGGCTACAGGGAACACTGAAGCTTTCTTT.

This clone was seen a single time. This chain links TRBV30 with TRBJ1-3; a weak D match, TRBD1 (5 bases). The germline V gene has CDR1 GTSNPN and CDR2 SVGIG (reference sequence). The V gene lost 4 bases and the J gene lost 9 bases, with 16 bases spanning the gap. The CDR3 spans 13 residues. The CDR3 DNA sequence: TGTGCCTGGATCCGGGGGGACCGGGGCACCATATATTTT. Amino acids: CAWIRGDRGTIYF.

The chain recombines TRBV9 with TRBJ2-2, with D perhaps matching TRBD1 (5 bases). Germline V gene sequence: CDR1 SGDLS, CDR2 YYNGEE. The CDR3 is 13 amino acids. Trimming left V 7 bases short and J 2 bases short, with 9 bases between. The CDR3: CASGAGNTGELFF. CDR3 DNA sequence: TGTGCCAGCGGGGCTGGAAACACCGGGGAGCTGTTTTTT.

CDR3 nucleotides: TGTGCCAGCAGTCCGACAGGTGTGCGGTTCACCTACGAGCAGTACTTC. It codes for CASSPTGVRFTYEQYF. This chain joins TRBV28 and TRBJ2-7; a weak D match, TRBD1 (6 bases). The CDR3 extends over 16 amino acids. Trimming took 5 bases from V and 2 from J, leaving 19 bases between them. Germline CDR1 reads MDHEN; CDR2 reads SYDVKM. The whole variable domain, filled in from reference TRBV28 and TRBJ2-7, reads DVKVTQSSRYLVKRTGEKVFLECVQDMDHENMFWYRQDPGLGLRLIYFSYDVKMKEKGDIPEGYSVSREKKERFSLILESASTNQTSMYLCASSPTGVRFTYEQYFGPGTRLTVT.

The chain uses TRBV23-1 and TRBJ2-1; TRBD2 matches at 7 bases. TRBV23-1 has ORF status, its function being uncertain. This CDR3 has 19 residues. V lost 3 bases and J lost 2; bases outside the gene matches: 16. The chain's CDR3 is CASSHPLAELGDPYNEQFF. DNA of the CDR3: TGCGCCAGCAGTCACCCTCTAGCGGAGCTAGGGGACCCCTACAATGAGCAGTTCTTC.

V gene TRBV7-2 combines with J gene TRBJ2-3; the match to TRBD2 covers 10 bases. Germline V gene lookup returns CDR1 SGHTA and CDR2 FQGNSA. There are 16 residues in the CDR3. J gave up 0 bases and V 5 bases, and 5 bases lay outside the gene matches. The CDR3 nucleotides are TGTGCCAGCAGCCCCCTAGCGGGGGCTAGCACAGATACGCAGTATTTT. The encoded protein is CASSPLAGASTDTQYF.

The chain carries TRBV27 and TRBJ2-3; 7 bases match TRBD2. V trimming: 8 bases; J trimming: 0 bases; junction bases outside the gene matches: 14. The CDR3 has 17 residues. Looked up from germline, CDR1 is MNHEY and CDR2 is SMNVEV (reference sequence). The chain's CDR3 is CASRVRASGLSTDTQYF. Here the CDR3 DNA reads TGTGCCAGCCGAGTCCGGGCTAGCGGACTTAGCACAGATACGCAGTATTTT.

This chain links TRBV6-5 with TRBJ2-7; 8 nucleotides agree with TRBD2. CDR1 is MNHEY, CDR2 SVGAGI, per germline. This CDR3 region has 13 residues. J gave up 4 bases and V 7 bases, and 6 bases lay outside the gene matches. For the CDR3, the DNA is TGTGCCAGCACCGCCCTAGCGGGTTACGAGCAGTACTTC. This gives the protein CASTALAGYEQYF.

J is TRBJ2-7 and V is TRBV7-8; 8 bases agree with TRBD2. Germline CDR1 SGHVS, CDR2 FQNEAQ. The CDR3 has 19 residues. Trimming took 4 bases from V and 2 from J; bases not matched to a gene: 19. The CDR3 sequence: CASSSTVRGAASSTYEQYF. The CDR3 coding sequence is TGTGCCAGCAGCTCCACCGTGCGGGGGGCAGCCTCCTCTACCTACGAGCAGTACTTC.

This chain connects TRBV24-1 to TRBJ1-5; unclear D gene. Trimming removed 1 base at V and 7 bases at J, with 7 bases between. Germline lookup yields CDR1 KGHDR and CDR2 SFDVKD. This CDR3 contains 13 residues. DNA for the CDR3: TGTGCCACCAGTGATTTTGAGGGCCAGCCCCAGCATTTT. Translated, it gives CATSDFEGQPQHF.

The chain couples TRBV11-1 to TRBJ2-3, with 11 positions matching TRBD2. After removal of 5 bases from V and 2 bases from J, the junction contained 6 bases not matched to a gene. The CDR3 has 16 residues. The germline V gene has CDR1 SGHAT and CDR2 FQDESV (reference sequence). CDR3 nucleotide sequence: TGTGCCAGCAGCCAGAGGACTAGCGGGCTCACAGATACGCAGTATTTT. Its translation is CASSQRTSGLTDTQYF.

The chain uses TRBV28 and TRBJ1-2; D is perhaps TRBD1 (6 bases). The length of the CDR3 is 13 residues. V lost 4 bases to trimming and J lost 8 bases, with 14 bases between them. Germline CDR1 is MDHEN and CDR2 is SYDVKM. Here the CDR3 reads CASSYTGSRGYTF. CDR3 bases: TGTGCCAGCAGTTACACAGGGTCTAGGGGCTACACCTTC.

The chain employs TRBV24-1 and TRBJ2-1, with TRBD2 matching over 11 bases. V trimming: 4 bases; J trimming: 4 bases; junction bases outside the gene matches: 5. The germline gives CDR1 KGHDR, CDR2 SFDVKD. This CDR3 is 16 amino acids long. CDR3: CATSDAGTSGYNEQFF. DNA for the CDR3: TGTGCCACCAGTGACGCTGGGACTAGCGGATACAATGAGCAGTTCTTC.

V and J are TRBV5-1 and TRBJ2-5, with TRBD1 matching 9 bases. This CDR3 is 15 amino acids long. The J segment lost 4 bases and the V segment lost 0 bases, leaving 4 bases of the junction unmatched. The germline V gene has CDR1 SGHRS and CDR2 YFSETQ. CDR3 DNA: TGCGCCAGCAGCTTGGCAGGGACAGGGCTAGAGACCCAGTACTTC. Translation gives CASSLAGTGLETQYF.

The genes are TRBV3-1 (or the pseudogene TRBV3-2) and TRBJ1-4; weak D call: TRBD1 (5 bases). The CDR3 covers 16 residues. The V gene's germline CDR1 is LGHDT and CDR2 YNNKEL (reference sequence). The V end lost 4 bases, the J end lost 0 bases, and 12 bases lay between the germline ends. CDR3 coding DNA: TGTGCCAGCAGCCGTATAGGGGCCACAACTAATGAAAAACTGTTTTTT. As protein: CASSRIGATTNEKLFF.

The chain uses TRBV7-2 and TRBJ2-3, with D possibly being TRBD2 (5 bases). The CDR3 runs to 14 residues. Trimming pared 7 bases from V and 0 bases from J, leaving 11 bases between. CDR1 is SGHTA, CDR2 FQGNSA, per germline. CDR3 DNA: TGTGCCAGCACCCGAACGGGGAGCACAGATACGCAGTATTTT. Residues: CASTRTGSTDTQYF.

A few counts support this clone. The chain is built from TRBV6-5 and TRBJ1-4, with TRBD1 identical over 7 bases. CDR3 size: 13 residues. Trimming took 8 bases from V and 8 from J; bases not matched to a gene: 8. The V gene's germline CDR1 is MNHEY and CDR2 SVGAGI. The CDR3 protein is CASGSTGIEKLFF. The CDR3 DNA reads as TGTGCCAGCGGGTCGACAGGGATAGAAAAACTGTTTTTT.

V is TRBV5-1 and J is TRBJ2-5; 11 bases align to TRBD2. The ends lost 3 bases at V and 10 bases at J; junction bases unmatched: 11. Germline V gene lookup returns CDR1 SGHRS and CDR2 YFSETQ. There are 15 residues in the CDR3. The CDR3 DNA reads as TGCGCCAGCAGCTCCTCCGGGACTAGCGGACGATACCAGTACTTC. It is translated as CASSSSGTSGRYQYF.

The J gene is TRBJ2-1, the V gene TRBV19, with 16 bases lining up with TRBD2. The V segment lost 3 bases and the J segment 1 base; nucleotides outside the gene matches: 9. Per germline, CDR1 LNHDA and CDR2 SQIVND (reference sequence). This CDR3 comprises 20 residues. The CDR3 nucleotides read TGTGCCAGTAGTATGATCAGGGGACTAGCGGGGGGGCGATCCTACAATGAGCAGTTCTTC. This codes for CASSMIRGLAGGRSYNEQFF.

CDR3 nucleotides: TGTGCCAGCAGAGGGACAGGGTATAGCAATCAGCCCCAGCATTTT. It is translated as CASRGTGYSNQPQHF. V and J are TRBV28 and TRBJ1-5; 9 bases agree with TRBD1. The J segment lost 0 bases and the V segment lost 6 bases, leaving 3 bases of the junction unmatched. This CDR3 spans 15 amino acids. Looked up from germline, CDR1 is MDHEN and CDR2 is SYDVKM.

CDR3 protein: CASSSGASLGDTQYF. The DNA of the CDR3 is TGTGCCAGCAGTTCAGGGGCCTCCCTGGGAGATACGCAGTATTTT. This rearrangement joins TRBV11-3 to TRBJ2-3, with D maybe TRBD1 (6 bases). This CDR3 is built from 15 residues. The germline V gene encodes CDR1 SGHNT and CDR2 YENEEA. V was clipped by 6 bases and J by 5 bases, with 18 bases between them.

The chain carries TRBV7-2 and TRBJ2-1, with a tentative D call TRBD2 (5 bases). V lost 3 bases and J 2 bases, leaving 8 bases between the germline ends. This CDR3 has 14 amino acids. Germline V gene lookup returns CDR1 SGHTA and CDR2 FQGNSA. In DNA, the CDR3 is TGTGCCAGCAGCTTGCAGCGGACCTACAATGAGCAGTTCTTC. Residues: CASSLQRTYNEQFF.

There are a few counts of this clone. The same CDR3 arises from other DNA sequences in this sample as well. This chain joins TRBV9 and TRBJ1-2; 9 nucleotides agree with TRBD1. Germline loops: CDR1 SGDLS, CDR2 YYNGEE. The length of the CDR3 is 14 residues. Unmatched junction bases numbered 5, after V lost 0 bases and J lost 8 bases. CDR3 loop: CASSVDNRGHGYTF. The CDR3 DNA follows: TGTGCCAGCAGCGTAGATAACAGGGGGCACGGCTACACCTTC.

This clone was observed a handful of times. The chain is built from TRBV5-4 and TRBJ1-1; D unresolved. V shed 3 bases and J shed 1 base, with 7 bases lying between them. There are 13 residues in the CDR3. Germline CDR1 is SGHNT and CDR2 is YYREEE (reference sequence). CDR3 nucleotides: TGTGCCAGCAGCTCGCCAGGGAACACTGAAGCTTTCTTT. The encoded protein is CASSSPGNTEAFF.

CDR3 nucleotide sequence: TGTGCCAGCAGCTTAGCTTTCGGGTCGTCCGGGGCCAACGTCCTGACTTTC. This gives the protein CASSLAFGSSGANVLTF. This chain links TRBV7-9 with TRBJ2-6; no firm D call. The germline gives CDR1 SEHNR, CDR2 FQNEAQ (reference sequence). Deletions cut 0 bases from V and 4 bases from J, with 13 bases between. The CDR3 consists of 17 residues.

The chain joins TRBV6-4 to TRBJ1-2, with 7 positions matching TRBD1. This CDR3 spans 16 amino acids. The V gene's germline CDR1 is MRHNA and CDR2 SNTAGT. Unmatched junction bases numbered 11, after V lost 6 bases and J lost 1 base. The CDR3: CASRTEEGAFNYGYTF. CDR3 DNA: TGTGCCAGCAGGACCGAGGAGGGGGCCTTTAACTATGGCTACACCTTC.

The genes are TRBV27 and TRBJ2-2, with no clear D. Trimming pared 8 bases from V and 0 bases from J, leaving 28 bases between. Germline CDR1 is MNHEY and CDR2 is SMNVEV (reference sequence). This CDR3 region has 20 residues. The chain's CDR3 is CASFSTKTTTPESNTGELFF. CDR3 bases: TGTGCCAGCTTCTCCACAAAAACCACAACCCCGGAGTCGAACACCGGGGAGCTGTTTTTT.